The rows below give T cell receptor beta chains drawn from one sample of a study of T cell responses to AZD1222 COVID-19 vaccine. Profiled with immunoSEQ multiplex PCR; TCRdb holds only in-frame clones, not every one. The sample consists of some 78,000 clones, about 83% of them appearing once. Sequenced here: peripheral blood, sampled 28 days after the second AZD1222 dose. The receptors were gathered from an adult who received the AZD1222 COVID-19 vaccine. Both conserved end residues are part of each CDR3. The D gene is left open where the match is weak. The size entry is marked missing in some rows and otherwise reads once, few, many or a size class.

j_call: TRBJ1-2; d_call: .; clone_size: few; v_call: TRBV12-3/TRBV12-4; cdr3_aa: CASSPAQGGGYTF; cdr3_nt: TGTGCCAGCAGCCCTGCCCAGGGAGGGGGCTACACCTTC
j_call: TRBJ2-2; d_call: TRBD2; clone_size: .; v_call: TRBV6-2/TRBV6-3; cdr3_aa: CASSYSNIGTTSTGELFF; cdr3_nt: TGTGCCAGCAGTTACTCGAATATTGGGACTACGTCTACCGGGGAGCTGTTTTTT
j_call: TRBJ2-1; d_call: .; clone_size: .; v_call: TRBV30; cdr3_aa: CAWSVTGGGRQFF; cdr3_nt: TGTGCCTGGAGTGTAACGGGAGGGGGCCGGCAGTTCTTC
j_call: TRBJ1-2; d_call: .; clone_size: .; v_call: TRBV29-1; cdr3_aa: CSVEGYRDAEGYTF; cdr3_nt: TGCAGCGTCGAGGGGTACAGGGATGCGGAGGGCTACACCTTC
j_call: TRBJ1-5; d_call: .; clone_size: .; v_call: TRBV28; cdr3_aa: CASSFPDHQPQHF; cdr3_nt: TGTGCCAGCAGTTTCCCAGATCATCAGCCCCAGCATTTT
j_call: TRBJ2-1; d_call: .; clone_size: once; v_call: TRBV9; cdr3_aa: CASSGRDWRSYNEQFF; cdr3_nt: TGTGCCAGCAGCGGCCGGGACTGGAGGTCCTACAATGAGCAGTTCTTC
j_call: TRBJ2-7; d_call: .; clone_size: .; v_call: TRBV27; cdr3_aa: CASSFRQHFEQYF; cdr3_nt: TGTGCCAGCAGTTTCCGCCAACATTTCGAGCAGTACTTC
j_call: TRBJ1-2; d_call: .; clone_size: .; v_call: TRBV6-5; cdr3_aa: CASSLQSGGQFYGYTF; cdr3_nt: TGTGCCAGCAGTTTGCAGTCCGGAGGACAGTTCTATGGCTACACCTTC
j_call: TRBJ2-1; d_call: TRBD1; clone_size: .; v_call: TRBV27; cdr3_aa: CASSFGTGDNEQFF; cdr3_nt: TGTGCCAGCAGTTTTGGGACAGGGGACAATGAGCAGTTCTTC
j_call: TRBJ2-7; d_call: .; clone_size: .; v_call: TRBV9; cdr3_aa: CASSVAGSYEQYF; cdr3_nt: TGTGCCAGCAGCGTAGCCGGTTCCTACGAGCAGTACTTC
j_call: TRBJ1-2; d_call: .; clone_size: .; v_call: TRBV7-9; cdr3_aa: CASSLVNYGYTF; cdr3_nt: TGTGCCAGCAGCTTAGTTAACTATGGCTACACCTTC
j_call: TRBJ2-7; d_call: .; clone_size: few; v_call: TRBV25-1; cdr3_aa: CASSLSGWNYEQYF; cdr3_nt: TGTGCCAGCAGTCTGTCAGGGTGGAACTACGAGCAGTACTTC
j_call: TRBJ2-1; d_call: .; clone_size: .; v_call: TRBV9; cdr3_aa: CASSPRPLGDNEQFF; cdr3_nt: TGTGCCAGCAGCCCACGCCCCTTAGGTGACAATGAGCAGTTCTTC
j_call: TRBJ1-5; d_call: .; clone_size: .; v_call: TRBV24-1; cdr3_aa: CATSDLTRSRVRQPQHF; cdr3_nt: TGTGCCACCAGTGACCTCACCCGCAGCAGGGTGAGACAGCCCCAGCATTTT
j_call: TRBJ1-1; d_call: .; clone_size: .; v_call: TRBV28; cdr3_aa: CASSLGALRAFF; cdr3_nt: TGTGCCAGCAGTTTAGGGGCCCTTCGGGCTTTCTTT
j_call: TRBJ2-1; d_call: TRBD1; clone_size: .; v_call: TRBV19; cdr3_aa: CASSLGGQGGSEQFF; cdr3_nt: TGTGCCAGTAGTCTCGGGGGACAGGGGGGAAGTGAGCAGTTCTTC
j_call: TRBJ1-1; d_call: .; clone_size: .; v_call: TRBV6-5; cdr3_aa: CASILEKGAFF; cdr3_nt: TGTGCCAGCATACTAGAGAAAGGCGCTTTCTTT
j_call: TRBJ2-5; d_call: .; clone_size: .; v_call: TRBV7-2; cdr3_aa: CASSRRSGTEETQYF; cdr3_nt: TGTGCCAGCAGCAGAAGGTCAGGGACCGAAGAGACCCAGTACTTC
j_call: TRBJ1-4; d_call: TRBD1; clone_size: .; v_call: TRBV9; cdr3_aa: CASSVAGQGANEKLFF; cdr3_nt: TGTGCCAGCAGCGTAGCGGGACAGGGAGCTAATGAAAAACTGTTTTTT
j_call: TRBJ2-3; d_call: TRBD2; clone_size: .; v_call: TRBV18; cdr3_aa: CASSPLGLAGSDTQYF; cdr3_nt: TGTGCCAGCTCACCGTTGGGACTAGCGGGATCAGATACGCAGTATTTT
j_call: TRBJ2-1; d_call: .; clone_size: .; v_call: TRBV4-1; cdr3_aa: CASSPQGGRTSTYNEQFF; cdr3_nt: TGCGCCAGCAGCCCCCAAGGGGGGCGGACGTCCACCTACAATGAGCAGTTCTTC
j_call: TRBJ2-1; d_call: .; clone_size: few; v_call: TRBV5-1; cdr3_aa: CASSLDLGSSYNEQFF; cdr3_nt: TGCGCCAGCAGCTTGGATCTAGGGAGCTCCTACAATGAGCAGTTCTTC
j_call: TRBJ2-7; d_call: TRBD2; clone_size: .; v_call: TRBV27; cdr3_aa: CASRGTSGSYEQYF; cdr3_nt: TGTGCCAGCAGGGGGACTAGCGGGAGTTACGAGCAGTACTTC
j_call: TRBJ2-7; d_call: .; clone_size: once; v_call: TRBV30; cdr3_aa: CAWSVRGAVDEQYF; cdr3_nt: TGTGCCTGGAGTGTAAGGGGGGCGGTGGACGAGCAGTACTTC
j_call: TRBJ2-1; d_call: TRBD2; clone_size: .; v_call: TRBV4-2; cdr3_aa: CASSYTTSGRANEQFF; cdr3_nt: TGTGCCAGCAGCTACACGACTAGCGGGAGGGCAAATGAGCAGTTCTTC
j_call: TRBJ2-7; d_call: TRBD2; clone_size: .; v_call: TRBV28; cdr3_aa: CASRPGLAPYEQYF; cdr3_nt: TGTGCCAGCAGGCCAGGACTAGCTCCCTACGAGCAGTACTTC
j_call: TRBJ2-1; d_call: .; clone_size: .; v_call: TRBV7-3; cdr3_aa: CASSIGTYNEQFF; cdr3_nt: TGTGCCAGCAGCATCGGGACCTACAATGAGCAGTTCTTC
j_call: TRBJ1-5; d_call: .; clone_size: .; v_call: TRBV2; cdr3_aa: CASRWGEGNQPQHF; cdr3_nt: TGTGCCAGCAGATGGGGAGAGGGAAATCAGCCCCAGCATTTT
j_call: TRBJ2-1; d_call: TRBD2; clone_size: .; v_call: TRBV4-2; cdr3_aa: CASSSYSGPELTYNEQFF; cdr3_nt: TGTGCCAGCAGCTCCTATAGCGGGCCAGAACTTACCTACAATGAGCAGTTCTTC
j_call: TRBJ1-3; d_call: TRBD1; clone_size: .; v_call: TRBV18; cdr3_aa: CASSPLGTEGNTIYF; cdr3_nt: TGTGCCAGCTCACCACTGGGGACAGAAGGAAACACCATATATTTT
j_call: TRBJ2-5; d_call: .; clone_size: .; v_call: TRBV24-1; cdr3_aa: CATSDGGVAQYF; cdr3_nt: TGTGCCACCAGTGATGGGGGTGTAGCCCAGTACTTC
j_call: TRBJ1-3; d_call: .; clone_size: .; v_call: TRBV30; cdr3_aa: CAWSVREGNTIYF; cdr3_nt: TGTGCCTGGAGTGTTCGAGAGGGGAACACCATATATTTT
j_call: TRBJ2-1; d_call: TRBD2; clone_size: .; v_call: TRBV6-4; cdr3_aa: CASTRLAGDEQFF; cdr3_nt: TGTGCCAGCACCCGACTAGCGGGAGATGAGCAGTTCTTC
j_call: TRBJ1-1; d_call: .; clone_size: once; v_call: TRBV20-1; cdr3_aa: CSAARGKAFF; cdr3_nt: TGCAGTGCTGCGCGGGGCAAAGCTTTCTTT
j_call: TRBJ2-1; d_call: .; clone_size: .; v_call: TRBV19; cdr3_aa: CASSTRRGLNEQFF; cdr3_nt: TGTGCCAGTAGTACCCGTCGAGGGTTGAATGAGCAGTTCTTC
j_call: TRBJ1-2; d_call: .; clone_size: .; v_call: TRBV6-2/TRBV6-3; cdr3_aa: CASSPDPRRGYTF; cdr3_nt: TGTGCCAGCAGTCCCGACCCACGGCGGGGCTACACCTTC
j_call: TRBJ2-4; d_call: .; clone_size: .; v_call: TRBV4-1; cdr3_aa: CASSQAYQAKNIQYF; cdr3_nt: TGCGCCAGCAGCCAAGCTTACCAGGCCAAAAACATTCAGTACTTC